These 30 T cell receptor beta chains originate from one sample sequenced in a study of blood T cell repertoires in COVID-19. Repertoires were generated with immunoSEQ multiplex PCR, while TCRdb's copy carries only in-frame clones and drops some. The table shows around 200,000 clones, with around 85% occurring only once. Material: PBMCs or T cells enriched from blood (not recorded which). All receptors derive from a woman in her 30s who had recovered from COVID-19.

This rearrangement joins TRBV19 to TRBJ1-4, with 7 bases aligning to TRBD1. Germline trimming cut 6 bases from V and 3 bases from J; bases unmatched to any gene: 4. Germline assignment: CDR1 LNHDA and CDR2 SQIVND (reference sequence). CDR3 length: 14 residues. The CDR3 DNA reads as TGTGCCAGTAGGGAGACAGGGCCTAATGAAAAACTGTTTTTT. It is translated as CASRETGPNEKLFF.

The CDR3 reads CASSEEGGPYEQYV. As DNA, the CDR3 is TGTGCCAGCAGTGAAGAAGGGGGTCCCTACGAGCAGTACGTC. This chain links TRBV2 with TRBJ2-7; maybe TRBD1 (6 bases). The V and J ends lost 1 base and 2 bases respectively, with 9 bases between them. The V gene's germline CDR1 is SNHLY and CDR2 FYNNEI. The CDR3 runs 14 residues.

As concerns this clone: This specimen includes other DNA sequences encoding the same CDR3. J is TRBJ1-1 and V is TRBV5-1; 10 bases line up with TRBD1. The CDR3 spans 15 residues. Germline lookup yields CDR1 SGHRS and CDR2 YFSETQ. The V segment lost 2 bases and the J segment 1 base; nucleotides outside the gene matches: 2. DNA of the CDR3: TGCGCCAGCAGCTTAGGGGACAGGGGGAACACTGAAGCTTTCTTT. This sequence encodes CASSLGDRGNTEAFF.

This clone was counted between two and nine times. This sequence joins TRBV24-1 and TRBJ1-4; unclear D gene. This CDR3 is 15 amino acids long. Trimming removed 2 bases at V and 3 bases at J, with 9 bases between. Germline values: CDR1 KGHDR, CDR2 SFDVKD. The CDR3: CATSDSQRANEKLFF. DNA for the CDR3: TGTGCCACCAGTGATTCACAGCGGGCTAATGAAAAACTGTTTTTT.

In this sample, this clone turned up once. V is TRBV10-1 and J is TRBJ1-2; a weak D match, TRBD1 (6 bases). The V gene's germline CDR1 is WNHNN and CDR2 SYGVQD (reference sequence). This CDR3 is 14 amino acids long. V was cut by 6 bases and J by 3 bases, with 14 bases left in between. The CDR3 reads CASREIQGHYGYTF. CDR3 sequence (DNA): TGCGCCAGCAGGGAAATACAGGGACACTATGGCTACACCTTC.

The sample holds one count of this clone. The chain has TRBV5-1 and TRBJ2-7; 8 bases agree with TRBD1. CDR1 and CDR2 from the germline V gene are SGHRS and YFSETQ. This CDR3 spans 14 amino acids. V gave up 2 bases and J gave up 3 bases; unmatched junction bases: 4. CDR3 protein: CASSLPDRGYEQYF. DNA of the CDR3: TGCGCCAGCAGCTTACCCGACAGGGGCTACGAGCAGTACTTC.

This CDR3 is CASSTSGDRTGYTF. CDR3 nucleotide sequence: TGTGCCAGCAGTACCTCAGGGGACCGTACGGGCTACACCTTC. The chain joins TRBV28 to TRBJ1-2, with TRBD1 as a possible D gene (6 bases). The CDR3 sequence is 14 residues long. The germline CDR1 and CDR2 sequences are MDHEN and SYDVKM. Trimming stripped 5 bases from V and 8 bases from J, with 18 bases between.

The V and J genes are TRBV28 and TRBJ2-5; TRBD2 matches at 9 bases. V shed 6 bases and J 2 bases; nucleotides not matched to a gene: 7. Germline loops: CDR1 MDHEN, CDR2 SYDVKM. The CDR3 totals 15 residues. This CDR3 reads CASRLAGARQETQYF. CDR3 nucleotide sequence: TGTGCCAGCAGGTTAGCGGGAGCAAGGCAAGAGACCCAGTACTTC.

This chain uses TRBV28 with TRBJ2-7; tentative D call: TRBD1 (6 bases). Trimming stripped 4 bases from V and 2 bases from J, with 9 bases between. The CDR3 spans 13 residues. CDR1 MDHEN and CDR2 SYDVKM come from the germline V gene. CDR3 nucleotides: TGTGCCAGCAGTTCGGCAGGGGCCTACGAGCAGTACTTC. This translates into CASSSAGAYEQYF.

The chain joins TRBV28 to TRBJ1-5, with a weak D call TRBD1 (6 bases). In germline, CDR1 is MDHEN, CDR2 SYDVKM. The CDR3 totals 14 residues. V gave up 6 bases and J gave up 3 bases, with 12 bases separating them. Here the CDR3 reads CASRTGTFNQPQHF. The CDR3 coding sequence is TGTGCCAGCAGGACCGGGACATTCAATCAGCCCCAGCATTTT. Complete variable domain (other parts from reference TRBV28 and TRBJ1-5): DVKVTQSSRYLVKRTGEKVFLECVQDMDHENMFWYRQDPGLGLRLIYFSYDVKMKEKGDIPEGYSVSREKKERFSLILESASTNQTSMYLCASRTGTFNQPQHFGDGTRLSIL.

The genes are TRBV27 and TRBJ2-3, with 8 bases that match TRBD2. With 8 bases clipped from V and 5 bases from J, the junction kept 15 bases outside the gene matches. CDR1 MNHEY and CDR2 SMNVEV come from the germline V gene (reference sequence). The CDR3 length is 16 residues. CDR3 sequence (DNA): TGTGCCAGCCCTCCCCCGGCGGGAGGAGAGGTAGATACGCAGTATTTT. Translated: CASPPPAGGEVDTQYF.

The chain carries TRBV2 and TRBJ2-1; unclear D gene. CDR3 length equals 15 residues. Deletions cut 3 bases from V and 8 bases from J, with 17 bases between. The V gene's germline CDR1 is SNHLY and CDR2 FYNNEI. The CDR3 spells CASSDGSTLIHEQFF. DNA of the CDR3: TGTGCCAGCAGTGATGGGTCGACTCTTATCCATGAGCAGTTCTTC.

This sequence joins TRBV4-1 and TRBJ2-4, with D perhaps TRBD1 (5 bases). The CDR3 is 16 residues long. Trimming removed 3 bases at V and 4 bases at J, with 16 bases between. Germline V gives CDR1 MGHRA, CDR2 YSYEKL. The CDR3 here is CASSHLPGAGKNIQYF. CDR3 nucleotide sequence: TGCGCCAGCAGCCACTTACCTGGGGCAGGTAAAAACATTCAGTACTTC.

This chain uses TRBV19 with TRBJ2-2; 7 positions agree with TRBD1. The CDR3 totals 15 residues. Trimming removed 3 bases from V and 1 base from J; junction bases left unmatched: 2. CDR1 is LNHDA, CDR2 SQIVND, per germline (reference sequence). CDR3 sequence: CASSIRQGNTGELFF. The CDR3 region has the DNA TGTGCCAGTAGTATTAGACAGGGGAACACCGGGGAGCTGTTTTTT.

The rearrangement links TRBV24-1 to TRBJ2-3, with D maybe TRBD2 (5 bases). Trimming took 3 bases from V and 1 from J, leaving 10 bases between them. CDR1 and CDR2 (germline): KGHDR, SFDVKD. This CDR3 is 15 amino acids long. For the CDR3, the DNA is TGTGCCACCAGTGATGAGGGTGCTCGCACAGATACGCAGTATTTT. It yields the protein CATSDEGARTDTQYF.

This chain joins TRBV20-1 and TRBJ2-2; possible D gene TRBD2, 5 bases. Trimming pared 3 bases from V and 3 bases from J, leaving 17 bases between. The CDR3 has 16 residues. Germline assignment: CDR1 DFQATT and CDR2 SNEGSKA (reference sequence). CDR3: CSASYPDSKHTGELFF. The DNA for the CDR3 is TGCAGTGCTAGTTACCCGGACTCGAAGCACACCGGGGAGCTGTTTTTT.

The rearrangement joins TRBV7-2 to TRBJ2-7; a weak D match, TRBD1 (6 bases). V dropped 3 bases and J dropped 0 bases, with 21 bases sitting between them. The length of the CDR3 is 18 residues. Germline V lookup: CDR1 SGHTA, CDR2 FQGNSA. Here the CDR3 reads CASSLGASRVQFSYEQYF. CDR3 DNA: TGTGCCAGCAGCTTGGGGGCTAGCAGGGTCCAATTCTCCTACGAGCAGTACTTC.

Only a few counts were recorded for this clone. The chain has TRBV9 and TRBJ1-1; no definite D call. Per the germline V gene, CDR1 is SGDLS and CDR2 is YYNGEE. Trimming left V 4 bases short and J 0 bases short, with 10 bases between. The CDR3 runs 14 residues. The CDR3 is CASSPPGMNTEAFF. DNA for the CDR3: TGTGCCAGCAGCCCACCGGGGATGAACACTGAAGCTTTCTTT.

This clone occurred a few times. V is TRBV6-4 and J is TRBJ1-6; D unresolved. With 0 bases removed from V and 7 bases from J, the gap between germline ends came to 10 bases. CDR3 length: 15 residues. Germline lookup yields CDR1 MRHNA and CDR2 SNTAGT. The CDR3 sequence is CASSDSGRGNSPLHF. CDR3 coding DNA: TGTGCCAGCAGTGACTCCGGCAGAGGGAATTCACCCCTCCACTTT.

This chain links TRBV6-5 with TRBJ2-2; tentative D call: TRBD1 (5 bases). Trimming removed 7 bases from V and 5 bases from J, with 14 bases in between. From germline, CDR1 is MNHEY and CDR2 SVGAGI. The CDR3 extends over 14 amino acids. The CDR3, as DNA: TGTGCCAGCATGAAGGGGCGAAGGACCGGGGAGCTGTTTTTT. Amino acid sequence: CASMKGRRTGELFF.

This clone has a single count. The V gene is TRBV29-1, the J gene TRBJ2-1, with a weak D call TRBD1 (5 bases). CDR1 and CDR2 (germline): SQVTM, ANQGSEA. The CDR3 totals 12 residues. Trimming took off 0 bases at V and 9 bases at J, with 9 bases between the two ends. CDR3 loop: CSVEDQGREQFF. DNA for the CDR3: TGCAGCGTTGAAGATCAGGGTCGTGAGCAGTTCTTC.

This rearrangement joins TRBV7-9 to TRBJ2-2, with D possibly TRBD2 on 6 matching bases. This CDR3 spans 16 amino acids. V was cut by 0 bases and J by 1 base, with 9 bases left in between. Germline lookup yields CDR1 SEHNR and CDR2 FQNEAQ (reference sequence). In DNA, the CDR3 is TGTGCCAGCAGCTTAGCTCTAGCGAGGAACACCGGGGAGCTGTTTTTT. Its protein is CASSLALARNTGELFF.

This rearrangement joins TRBV5-1 to TRBJ2-6, with 8 bases lining up with TRBD1. V trimming: 0 bases; J trimming: 2 bases; junction bases outside the gene matches: 10. Germline CDR1 is SGHRS and CDR2 is YFSETQ. CDR3 length: 19 amino acids. The DNA for the CDR3 is TGCGCCAGCAGCTTGGATGGCAGGGGGCTTCTGGCTGGGGCCAACGTCCTGACTTTC. Translating gives CASSLDGRGLLAGANVLTF.

This chain links TRBV7-8 with TRBJ1-2; D is undetermined. CDR3 length equals 16 residues. Between the trimmed V and J ends, which lost 7 bases and 6 bases, there was a span of 24 bases. CDR1 and CDR2 (germline): SGHVS, FQNEAQ. The chain's CDR3 is CASTPDLRTGIDGYTF. As DNA, the CDR3 is TGTGCCAGCACCCCAGATTTACGGACGGGGATTGATGGCTACACCTTC.

CDR3 amino acids: CATWTGGQPQHF. DNA for the CDR3: TGTGCCACCTGGACAGGGGGTCAGCCCCAGCATTTT. V usage is TRBV28 and J usage is TRBJ1-5; 10 nucleotides align to TRBD1. This CDR3 is 12 amino acids long. V trimming: 10 bases; J trimming: 6 bases; junction bases outside the gene matches: 3. CDR1 and CDR2 (germline): MDHEN, SYDVKM.

This sequence joins TRBV30 and TRBJ1-2; TRBD1 matches at 8 bases. The V segment lost 1 base and the J segment 0 bases; nucleotides outside the gene matches: 7. Per the germline V gene, CDR1 is GTSNPN and CDR2 is SVGIG (reference sequence). The CDR3 extends over 16 amino acids. In DNA form, the CDR3 reads TGTGCCTGGAGTGGTTGGGACAGGCGCCCTAACTATGGCTACACCTTC. Translation: CAWSGWDRRPNYGYTF. Together with reference TRBV30 and TRBJ1-2, the CDR3 gives the full variable domain: SQTIHQWPATLVQPVGSPLSLECTVEGTSNPNLYWYRQAAGRGLQLLFYSVGIGQISSEVPQNLSASRPQDRQFILSSKKLLLSDSGFYLCAWSGWDRRPNYGYTFGSGTRLTVV.

J is TRBJ2-3 and V is TRBV28; tentatively, D is TRBD2 (5 bases). Per the germline V gene, CDR1 is MDHEN and CDR2 is SYDVKM. Trimming removed 5 bases from V and 4 bases from J, with 19 bases in between. CDR3 length: 16 residues. The CDR3 sequence: CASSAPLGFRADTQYF. CDR3 coding DNA: TGTGCCAGCAGTGCGCCACTAGGATTCCGGGCAGATACGCAGTATTTT.

The chain couples TRBV9 to TRBJ1-2; 10 bases map to TRBD1. Looked up from germline, CDR1 is SGDLS and CDR2 is YYNGEE. The V gene end was trimmed by 0 bases and the J gene end by 3 bases; junction bases not matched to a gene: 8. The CDR3 is 17 amino acids. CDR3 residues: CASSVAGTGVPYYGYTF. The DNA of the CDR3 is TGTGCCAGCAGCGTAGCCGGGACAGGGGTTCCCTACTATGGCTACACCTTC.

The rearrangement uses TRBV5-4 and TRBJ2-7, with D perhaps TRBD1 (6 bases). The CDR3 length is 13 residues. Trimming cost V 2 bases and J 4 bases, with 10 bases left between them. CDR1 and CDR2 (germline): SGHNT, YYREEE (reference sequence). CDR3 sequence (DNA): TGTGCCAGCAGCTTCCCAGGGGCATACGAGCAGTACGTC. Translating gives CASSFPGAYEQYV.

The chain couples TRBV13 to TRBJ1-2; TRBD1 matches 8 bases. Trimming took 5 bases from V and 5 from J; bases not matched to a gene: 7. This CDR3 region has 14 residues. Germline CDR1 reads PRHDT; CDR2 reads FYEKMQ (reference sequence). CDR3 residues: CASSAGQGVYGYTF. The CDR3 coding sequence is TGTGCCAGCAGCGCAGGACAGGGTGTGTATGGCTACACCTTC.